This paragraph reports one T cell receptor (beta chain). Its specific antigen is unknown. No quality values exist for individual bases; no much larger clone is one base distant. TCRbeta CDR3 regions were amplified from genomic DNA using the immunoSEQ Assay, a bias-controlled multiplex PCR. Per the source publication's procedure: Nucleated cell counts per sample were estimated from amplification of reference gene primers within the assay. To quantify the absolute abundance of each unique TCRbeta CDR3 rearrangement, sequence reads were collapsed and filtered. For each sample, productive Simpson clonality was calculated by taking the square root of Simpson's diversity index across productive rearrangements. As stored in TCRdb, this immuneACCESS dataset retains in-frame rearrangements with V and J assigned. A fraction of the clones does not appear; measured against another copy, unresolved V genes explain less than half of the discrepancy, and the remainder lacks a known reason. Clone size and the V and J calls come from that table; the DNA yielded D and trimming. The sample data list under 14,000 clones, and roughly 87% of these were observed just once. The top ten clones comprise roughly 26% of the sample.

Collaborating institutions collected whole blood in K2EDTA tubes following their own protocols. For TCRbeta analysis, collaborator samples were shipped as frozen whole blood, as isolated PBMCs, or as DNA extracted from either sample type. The germline V gene yields SGHTA for CDR1 and FQGNSA for CDR2. Germline trimming: 4 bases from V, 7 bases from J; junction bases outside gene matches: 8. Reading from cysteine to phenylalanine, the CDR3 counts 14 amino acids. Only the CDR3 DNA stays, 42 bases, in frame from base 1. This sample was included in a study of blood T cell repertoires in COVID-19 (TCRdb year 2020). Describing the broader study: Collaborator samples came from the United States, Italy and Spain and covered acute and convalescent phases of COVID-19. Sample metadata almost always included a de-identified subject ID, COVID-19 status, age in years and sex. The prospective study material was composed of cDNA or gDNA derived from T cells, B-cell-depleted T cells, or PBMCs. The repertoires were made available in a free public database intended to serve as a resource for research on the immune response to SARS-CoV-2. Where HLA class I and class II types were available, the types were taken from metadata supplied by the sample provider, not from assay-based typing. Samples were obtained from the ongoing ImmuneRACE study (first 160 participants) and from over 1,000 subjects provided by 6 global collaborators. The dataset comprised deeply sampled blood TCRbeta repertoires from subjects exposed to, actively infected with, or recovered from COVID-19.

Summary of the overall study and its limitations: How much clinical and demographic metadata was included differed by source and by participant, and the metadata was provided uncurated.

The specimen was peripheral blood. The chain is assembled from TRBV7-2 and TRBJ2-7; TRBD1 lines up with 9 middle nucleotides. The source is a man aged 25-45 years with active or convalescent COVID-19. The CDR3 protein sequence reads: CASSSSGTGYEQYF. The DNA sequence is as follows: TGTGCCAGCAGCTCCTCCGGGACAGGGTATGAGCAGTACTTC.